This is a list of T cell receptor beta chains from one sample in a study of blood T cell repertoires in COVID-19. Method: immunoSEQ multiplex PCR; TCRdb's copy keeps in-frame clones and lacks some. The sample carries approximately 240,000 clones, approximately 90% recorded once. The sample was PBMCs or T cells enriched from blood (not recorded which). The receptors derive from a young woman who had recovered from COVID-19. CDR3s include the opening cysteine and the closing phenylalanine or tryptophan. A D gene is named only where the DNA matches it firmly. Clone size is not always given. Where it is, it says once, few, many or a class for expanded clones.

d_call: .; clone_size: .; j_call: TRBJ1-2; v_call: TRBV24-1; cdr3_aa: CATSDGAPFMGSSNYGYTF; cdr3_nt: TGTGCCACCAGTGATGGGGCCCCGTTTATGGGCAGCTCCAACTATGGCTACACCTTC
d_call: TRBD2; clone_size: once; j_call: TRBJ2-7; v_call: TRBV25-1; cdr3_aa: CASSEVSGRGSYEQYF; cdr3_nt: TGTGCCAGCAGTGAGGTGTCCGGGAGGGGATCCTACGAGCAGTACTTC
d_call: .; clone_size: few; j_call: TRBJ1-5; v_call: TRBV5-1; cdr3_aa: CASSPEGNQPQHF; cdr3_nt: TGCGCCAGCAGCCCCGAGGGCAATCAGCCCCAGCATTTT
d_call: TRBD2; clone_size: .; j_call: TRBJ2-5; v_call: TRBV9; cdr3_aa: CASSAGALAGTETQYF; cdr3_nt: TGTGCCAGCAGCGCTGGGGCGCTAGCGGGAACAGAGACCCAGTACTTC
d_call: TRBD1; clone_size: .; j_call: TRBJ1-2; v_call: TRBV6-1; cdr3_aa: CASSEARGQYGYTF; cdr3_nt: TGTGCCAGCAGTGAAGCGAGGGGGCAATATGGCTACACCTTC
d_call: .; clone_size: .; j_call: TRBJ2-7; v_call: TRBV6-5; cdr3_aa: CASSYSDRSYEQYF; cdr3_nt: TGTGCCAGCAGTTACTCAGATCGGTCCTACGAGCAGTACTTC
d_call: .; clone_size: .; j_call: TRBJ2-5; v_call: TRBV9; cdr3_aa: CASSGTVSQLQETQYF; cdr3_nt: TGTGCCAGCAGCGGGACAGTTAGTCAACTCCAAGAGACCCAGTACTTC
d_call: .; clone_size: .; j_call: TRBJ2-3; v_call: TRBV7-8; cdr3_aa: CASRIAGGSADTQYF; cdr3_nt: TGTGCCAGCCGGATAGCCGGGGGTTCTGCAGATACGCAGTATTTT
d_call: .; clone_size: .; j_call: TRBJ1-5; v_call: TRBV19; cdr3_aa: CASSYYSGPQHF; cdr3_nt: TGTGCCAGTAGTTATTATTCAGGGCCCCAGCATTTT
d_call: .; clone_size: .; j_call: TRBJ1-4; v_call: TRBV6-1; cdr3_aa: CASSEGRWGEKLFF; cdr3_nt: TGTGCCAGCAGTGAAGGGAGGTGGGGTGAAAAACTGTTTTTT
d_call: .; clone_size: .; j_call: TRBJ1-1; v_call: TRBV7-2; cdr3_aa: CASSSEGWGTEAFF; cdr3_nt: TGTGCCAGCAGCTCCGAGGGCTGGGGCACTGAAGCTTTCTTT
d_call: TRBD2; clone_size: .; j_call: TRBJ2-7; v_call: TRBV5-4; cdr3_aa: CASSLSTGRGGGHEQYF; cdr3_nt: TGTGCCAGCAGCTTGTCTACAGGGCGGGGGGGCGGCCACGAGCAGTACTTC
d_call: .; clone_size: few; j_call: TRBJ2-3; v_call: TRBV18; cdr3_aa: CASSYGWADTQYF; cdr3_nt: TGTGCCAGCTCATACGGGTGGGCAGATACGCAGTATTTT
d_call: TRBD2; clone_size: .; j_call: TRBJ2-1; v_call: TRBV3-1/TRBV3-2; cdr3_aa: CASSRTSGHEQFF; cdr3_nt: TGTGCCAGCAGTCGAACTAGCGGTCATGAGCAGTTCTTC
d_call: TRBD1; clone_size: .; j_call: TRBJ1-6; v_call: TRBV4-2; cdr3_aa: CASRLGGQGAISSPLHF; cdr3_nt: TGTGCCAGCAGATTAGGGGGGCAGGGGGCAATTTCTTCACCCCTCCACTTT
d_call: TRBD1; clone_size: .; j_call: TRBJ2-7; v_call: TRBV7-6; cdr3_aa: CASSPAFRDRGHEQYF; cdr3_nt: TGTGCCAGCAGTCCAGCCTTCCGGGACAGGGGTCACGAGCAGTACTTC
d_call: .; clone_size: .; j_call: TRBJ2-7; v_call: TRBV12-1; cdr3_aa: CASNQVPYEQYF; cdr3_nt: TGTGCCAGCAATCAGGTCCCCTACGAGCAGTACTTC
d_call: .; clone_size: .; j_call: TRBJ1-5; v_call: TRBV29-1; cdr3_aa: CSARSGADQPQHF; cdr3_nt: TGCAGCGCCCGTTCAGGGGCTGATCAGCCCCAGCATTTT